The 31 T cell receptor beta chains below were found in one sample sequenced in a study of PD-1 blockade in mismatch repair-deficient tumors. Using immunoSEQ multiplex PCR, the repertoire was profiled, and TCRdb retains in-frame clones only, with some absent. The sample consists of just under 80,000 clones, roughly 80% of them appearing once. The sample was peripheral blood, taken 44 weeks after starting pembrolizumab. All receptors derive from an adult with mismatch repair-deficient cancer.

CDR3 sequence reads: CAISESRGAETQYF. The DNA for the CDR3 is TGTGCCATCAGTGAGTCCCGAGGAGCAGAGACCCAGTACTTC. The J gene is TRBJ2-5, the V gene TRBV10-3, with unresolved D. The CDR3 length is 14 residues. Germline values: CDR1 ENHRY, CDR2 SYGVKD. Trimming shortened V by 0 bases and J by 4 bases, and 9 bases separated the two germline ends.

The V gene is TRBV2, the J gene TRBJ2-5; no clear D gene. Germline V gene data show CDR1 as SNHLY and CDR2 as FYNNEI. The CDR3 is made up of 13 amino acids. Deletions cut 7 bases from V and 7 bases from J, with 16 bases between. The DNA for the CDR3 is TGTGCCAGCACGCTCGAGGCCGAAGGGACCCAGTACTTC. It yields the protein CASTLEAEGTQYF.

V is TRBV4-3 and J is TRBJ2-3; D gene uncertain. Germline V gene lookup returns CDR1 LGHNA and CDR2 YSLEER. The CDR3 contains 13 residues. The V end was cut by 0 bases, the J end by 3 bases, with 4 bases between. The CDR3 loop is CASSQDSTDTQYF. The CDR3 DNA follows: TGCGCCAGCAGCCAAGATTCGACAGATACGCAGTATTTT.

The J gene is TRBJ2-1, the V gene TRBV11-3, with a weak D call TRBD1 (5 bases). Germline V CDR1 and CDR2: SGHNT, YENEEA. Trimming took 2 bases from V and 6 from J, leaving 11 bases between them. The CDR3 extends over 14 amino acids. CDR3 protein: CASSLIQASNEQFF. CDR3 DNA sequence: TGTGCCAGCAGCTTAATACAGGCCTCCAATGAGCAGTTCTTC.

The CDR3 sequence: CASGVKANTGELFF. DNA for the CDR3: TGTGCCAGCGGAGTCAAGGCGAACACCGGGGAGCTGTTTTTT. The V gene is TRBV19, the J gene TRBJ2-2; D remains unclear. V was cut by 9 bases and J by 0 bases, with 11 bases left in between. The germline CDR1 and CDR2 sequences are LNHDA and SQIVND (reference sequence). This CDR3 is 14 amino acids long. The full variable domain, rest sourced from reference TRBV19 and TRBJ2-2, is DGGITQSPKYLFRKEGQNVTLSCEQNLNHDAMYWYRQDPGQGLRLIYYSQIVNDFQKGDIAEGYSVSREKKESFPLTVTSAQKNPTAFYLCASGVKANTGELFFGEGSRLTVL.

The chain has TRBV11-2 and TRBJ1-3, with D uncertain. V lost 7 bases, J lost 2 bases, and 9 bases lay in between. Germline V gene data show CDR1 as SGHAT and CDR2 as FQNNGV. This CDR3 is 13 amino acids long. CDR3 sequence: CASNGETGNTIYF. The CDR3 nucleotides read TGTGCCAGCAACGGGGAGACTGGAAACACCATATATTTT.

This chain links TRBV27 with TRBJ2-7; 8 bases align to TRBD2. V gave up 2 bases and J gave up 6 bases; unmatched junction bases: 12. The CDR3 length is 16 residues. Germline V lookup: CDR1 MNHEY, CDR2 SMNVEV (reference sequence). In DNA, the CDR3 is TGTGCCAGCAGTTTAAGCGGGGGCCGCTCGCGTGCCGAGCAGTACTTC. Translating gives CASSLSGGRSRAEQYF.

This clone appeared a few times. The rearrangement links TRBV4-1 to TRBJ2-7; D remains unclear. Trimming shortened V by 3 bases and J by 2 bases, and 8 bases separated the two germline ends. The germline CDR1 and CDR2 sequences are MGHRA and YSYEKL. The CDR3 spans 13 residues. As DNA, the CDR3 is TGCGCCAGCAGCCAGACTCCAACCTACGAGCAGTACTTC. Translated, it gives CASSQTPTYEQYF.

The chain uses TRBV5-1 and TRBJ1-2; D is unresolved. V lost 0 bases and J lost 0, with 6 bases in between. Germline assignment: CDR1 SGHRS and CDR2 YFSETQ. The CDR3 runs to 14 residues. CDR3 coding DNA: TGCGCCAGCAGCTTGGGTACGTCTAACTATGGCTACACCTTC. Its translation is CASSLGTSNYGYTF.

This clone was observed once. The J gene is TRBJ2-1, the V gene TRBV9; 8 bases line up with TRBD2. The J segment lost 8 bases and the V segment lost 3 bases, leaving 7 bases of the junction unmatched. CDR3 length equals 14 residues. Per germline, CDR1 SGDLS and CDR2 YYNGEE. The CDR3 sequence: CASSAGTSKDEQFF. DNA for the CDR3: TGTGCCAGCAGCGCCGGGACTAGTAAGGATGAGCAGTTCTTC.

As regards this clone: Relative to the germline gene, one junction end is altered; a read error may explain this. The chain is built from TRBV6-1 and TRBJ2-5; D is undetermined. The CDR3 totals 14 residues. CDR1 is MNHNS and CDR2 is SASEGT in the germline V gene. CDR3 sequence: CASSKARWWETQYF. The CDR3 region has the DNA TGTGCCAGCAGTAAAGCCCGGTGGTGGGAGACCCAGTACTTC.

This sequence joins TRBV30 and TRBJ2-7; TRBD1 matches at 11 bases. Germline trimming cut 7 bases from V and 2 bases from J; bases unmatched to any gene: 1. The CDR3 consists of 12 residues. Germline V gene data show CDR1 as GTSNPN and CDR2 as SVGIG (reference sequence). CDR3 sequence (DNA): TGTGCCTTGGGACAGGGGGCCTACGAGCAGTACTTC. It yields the protein CALGQGAYEQYF.

The rearrangement joins TRBV30 to TRBJ2-3; D is unclear. This CDR3 is built from 13 residues. Trimming took 0 bases from V and 4 from J, leaving 8 bases between them. Germline V gene sequence: CDR1 GTSNPN, CDR2 SVGIG (reference sequence). The CDR3 sequence is CAWSVREADTQYF. The CDR3 bases are TGTGCCTGGAGTGTCAGAGAAGCAGATACGCAGTATTTT.

J is TRBJ2-7 and V is TRBV27; 8 bases line up with TRBD1. The germline CDR1 and CDR2 sequences are MNHEY and SMNVEV (reference sequence). V shed 8 bases and J 1 base; nucleotides not matched to a gene: 10. There are 15 residues in the CDR3. CDR3 in amino acids: CASGLHGTGSYEQYF. The CDR3, as DNA: TGTGCCAGCGGACTTCACGGGACAGGTTCCTACGAGCAGTACTTC.

The chain couples TRBV6-1 to TRBJ1-4; 9 nucleotides align to TRBD1. The CDR3 is 15 amino acids. V shed 8 bases, J shed 3 bases, and the junction held 7 bases outside the gene matches. Germline V gene sequence: CDR1 MNHNS, CDR2 SASEGT. Written as DNA, the CDR3 is TGTGCCAGCGGCTCAACAGGGGGCCCTAATGAAAAACTGTTTTTT. Its protein product is CASGSTGGPNEKLFF.

J is TRBJ2-7 and V is TRBV4-3; tentative D call: TRBD1 (6 bases). Germline CDR1 reads LGHNA; CDR2 reads YSLEER. The V end was cut by 4 bases, the J end by 0 bases, with 10 bases between. The length of the CDR3 is 14 residues. CDR3 sequence reads: CASSLRQDSYEQYF. The CDR3 nucleotides read TGCGCCAGCAGCCTACGACAGGACTCCTACGAGCAGTACTTC.

The genes are TRBV5-6 and TRBJ1-5; D may be TRBD1 (5 bases). The germline V gene encodes CDR1 SGHDT and CDR2 YYEEEE. V was pared by 5 bases and J by 2 bases, with 11 bases between. The CDR3 runs 14 residues. CDR3 loop: CASSSGVGNQPQHF. CDR3 nucleotide sequence: TGTGCCAGCAGTTCGGGGGTGGGCAATCAGCCCCAGCATTTT.

This chain connects TRBV11-3 to TRBJ2-7, with TRBD1 matching 7 bases. The junction had 8 bases not matched to a gene; V was cut back by 2 bases and J by 4 bases. This CDR3 has 15 amino acids. Germline V gives CDR1 SGHNT, CDR2 YENEEA. CDR3 DNA: TGTGCCAGCAGCTTATCGGACAGGAAACGTTACGAGCAGTACTTC. It codes for CASSLSDRKRYEQYF.

This chain joins TRBV2 and TRBJ2-1, with D perhaps matching TRBD2 (8 bases). CDR1 is SNHLY, CDR2 FYNNEI, per germline. This CDR3 contains 19 residues. The germline V and J ends were trimmed by 5 bases and 6 bases, with 29 bases remaining between them. In DNA, the CDR3 is TGTGCCAGCAGTTCACCCCGACAGGGCGAAGCGGGAGAGGCCAATGAGCAGTTCTTC. It is translated as CASSSPRQGEAGEANEQFF.

This chain links TRBV7-6 with TRBJ2-7, with D perhaps assigned TRBD1 or TRBD2 (5 bases each). Looked up from germline, CDR1 is SGHVS and CDR2 is FNYEAQ. This CDR3 comprises 13 residues. Trimming shortened V by 6 bases and J by 0 bases, and 9 bases separated the two germline ends. The CDR3 DNA follows: TGTGCCAGCAGTGGGACGGACTCCTACGAGCAGTACTTC. This encodes CASSGTDSYEQYF.

The rearrangement uses TRBV10-3 and TRBJ2-2; the match to TRBD2 covers 9 bases. In germline, CDR1 is ENHRY, CDR2 SYGVKD. V shed 5 bases and J 5 bases; nucleotides not matched to a gene: 3. CDR3 size: 14 residues. The CDR3 DNA reads TGTGCCATCAGTCAGCGGGAGGATACCGGGGAGCTGTTTTTT. This encodes CAISQREDTGELFF.

Only a few counts were recorded for this clone. This chain joins TRBV27 and TRBJ2-3, with D perhaps TRBD2 (5 bases). The germline gives CDR1 MNHEY, CDR2 SMNVEV (reference sequence). With 3 bases removed from V and 0 bases from J, the gap between germline ends came to 13 bases. The CDR3 has 16 amino acids. CDR3 in amino acids: CASSFRTDYSTDTQYF. The CDR3 bases are TGTGCCAGCAGTTTTAGAACAGACTATAGCACAGATACGCAGTATTTT.

With regard to this clone: A junction boundary mismatches the germline segment, possibly from a read error. The gene calls are TRBV20-1 and TRBJ1-1; D not certain. Germline CDR1 is DFQATT and CDR2 is SNEGSKA (reference sequence). CDR3 size: 11 residues. The CDR3 region is CSATRAPEAFF. The CDR3 region has the DNA TGCAGTGCCACCCGGGCCCCTGAGGCTTTCTTT.

This clone was picked up a small number of times. CDR3 bases: TGTGCCAGTAGCGGGAGGGCCGTGTACGAGCAGTACTTC. This gives the protein CASSGRAVYEQYF. This sequence joins TRBV19 and TRBJ2-7; 8 bases line up with TRBD2. The CDR3 runs to 13 residues. Germline V gene data show CDR1 as LNHDA and CDR2 as SQIVND (reference sequence). V trimming: 6 bases; J trimming: 4 bases; junction bases outside the gene matches: 5.

As for this clone: The junction and the germline gene differ at one end; a read error may be behind it. V is TRBV7-2 and J is TRBJ1-3; a weak D match, TRBD1 (6 bases). The length of the CDR3 is 18 residues. Germline assignment: CDR1 SGHTA and CDR2 FQGNSA. Here the CDR3 reads CASSQGGGLLSSGNTIYF. As DNA, the CDR3 is TGCGCCAGCAGCCAAGGGGGGGGACTGCTAAGCTCTGGAAACACCATATATTTT. The variable domain in full, with the rest retrieved from reference TRBV7-2 and TRBJ1-3, is GAGVSQSPSNKVTEKGKDVELRCDPISGHTALYWYRQSLGQGLEFLIYFQGNSAPDKSGLPSDRFSAERTGGSVSTLTIQRTQQEDSAVYLCASSQGGGLLSSGNTIYFGEGSWLTVV.

V is TRBV18 and J is TRBJ2-5; D call uncertain. Germline loops: CDR1 KGHSH, CDR2 LQKENI. This CDR3 region has 15 residues. V lost 5 bases and J 1 base, leaving 14 bases between the germline ends. The chain's CDR3 is CASSYLGAIQETQYF. For the CDR3, the DNA is TGTGCCAGCTCATATCTGGGTGCGATCCAAGAGACCCAGTACTTC.

The chain combines TRBV5-1 with TRBJ2-3; 12 bases agree with TRBD2. Unmatched junction bases numbered 2, after V lost 3 bases and J lost 0 bases. This CDR3 contains 16 residues. From germline, CDR1 is SGHRS and CDR2 YFSETQ. CDR3: CASSWTSGKSTDTQYF. CDR3 bases: TGCGCCAGCAGCTGGACTAGCGGGAAGAGCACAGATACGCAGTATTTT. The whole variable domain, remainder taken from reference TRBV5-1 and TRBJ2-3, is KAGVTQTPRYLIKTRGQQVTLSCSPISGHRSVSWYQQTPGQGLQFLFEYFSETQRNKGNFPGRFSGRQFSNSRSEMNVSTLELGDSALYLCASSWTSGKSTDTQYFGPGTRLTVL.

The chain employs TRBV6-5 and TRBJ1-2; D not certain. Germline V CDR1 and CDR2: MNHEY, SVGAGI. The CDR3 is made up of 10 amino acids. V lost 7 bases to trimming and J lost 5 bases, with 5 bases between them. DNA of the CDR3: TGTGCCAGCAAGGATTATGGCTACACCTTC. Translating it yields CASKDYGYTF.

A few counts support this clone. The rearrangement links TRBV19 to TRBJ2-7; no reliable D call. CDR3 size: 14 residues. Germline CDR1 and CDR2: LNHDA and SQIVND (reference sequence). Trimming pared 5 bases from V and 3 bases from J, leaving 14 bases between. CDR3 sequence: CASSFYVGYYEQYF. In DNA form, the CDR3 reads TGTGCCAGTAGTTTTTACGTAGGATACTACGAGCAGTACTTC.

The rearrangement joins TRBV5-5 to TRBJ2-1; 12 nucleotides line up with TRBD2. The V gene end was trimmed by 1 base and the J gene end by 8 bases; junction bases not matched to a gene: 4. The CDR3 loop spans 15 amino acids. The germline CDR1 and CDR2 sequences are SGHKS and YYEKEE (reference sequence). The CDR3: CASSLRLAGVDEQFF. The CDR3 coding sequence is TGTGCCAGCAGCTTGAGACTAGCGGGAGTCGATGAGCAGTTCTTC.

This clone was seen a single time. This sequence joins TRBV2 and TRBJ1-3; the D gene is possibly TRBD1 (6 bases). Between the trimmed V and J ends, which lost 4 bases and 4 bases, there was a span of 17 bases. The V gene's germline CDR1 is SNHLY and CDR2 FYNNEI. CDR3 length: 16 residues. The CDR3 protein is CASSVPRGAEGNTIYF. As DNA, the CDR3 is TGTGCCAGCAGTGTTCCTCGGGGGGCGGAAGGAAACACCATATATTTT.